Following are 25 T cell receptor beta chains from one sample sequenced in a study. TCRdb reprocessed the RT-PCR reads via MiXCR and lists one record per CDR3 protein. The sample has about 680,000 distinct CDR3 sequences, 14% seen once; the top ten hold roughly 3.9%. Sequenced material: memory CD4+ T cells from blood. These receptors came from a female donor in good health, serving as a healthy control.

This clonotype has only a few counts. This chain connects TRBV6-6 to TRBJ2-3; possibly TRBD1 for D (5 bases). Looked up from germline, CDR1 is MNHNY and CDR2 is SVGAGI (reference sequence). This CDR3 comprises 15 residues. V was trimmed by 2 bases and J by 1 base, leaving 10 bases between them. The CDR3, as DNA: TGTGCCAGCAGTTACGGGCAGGGTGGCACAGATACGCAGTATTTT. Amino acids: CASSYGQGGTDTQYF.

This clonotype was counted ten times or more. The chain recombines TRBV6-5 with TRBJ2-1; tentative D call: TRBD1 (6 bases). Trimming pared 9 bases from V and 6 bases from J, leaving 18 bases between. Germline assignment: CDR1 MNHEY and CDR2 SVGAGI. The CDR3 runs 14 residues. The CDR3 coding sequence is TGTGCCAGGGATTTGTTGGGACAATTCAATGAGCAGTTCTTC. Translated: CARDLLGQFNEQFF.

The chain links TRBV27 to TRBJ2-7; 13 bases align to TRBD2. From germline, CDR1 is MNHEY and CDR2 SMNVEV (reference sequence). The CDR3 has 14 amino acids. V shed 6 bases and J 5 bases; nucleotides not matched to a gene: 4. CDR3 protein: CASRGLAGPNEQYF. In DNA form, the CDR3 reads TGTGCCAGCAGGGGACTAGCGGGACCCAACGAGCAGTACTTC.

The chain employs TRBV27 and TRBJ2-2; TRBD1 aligns across 8 bases. This CDR3 spans 17 amino acids. Germline V gene data show CDR1 as MNHEY and CDR2 as SMNVEV (reference sequence). The V and J ends lost 6 bases and 1 base, in that order; junction bases with no gene match: 10. The CDR3 nucleotides are TGTGCCAGCAGCCCTGGGGTCGGGACAGGGAACACCGGGGAGCTGTTTTTT. Translation gives CASSPGVGTGNTGELFF.

This clonotype was recorded many times. The J gene is TRBJ2-2, the V gene TRBV7-2, with D uncertain. CDR3 length: 13 residues. Germline V gene lookup returns CDR1 SGHTA and CDR2 FQGNSA. Trimming took off 4 bases at V and 4 bases at J, with 7 bases between the two ends. CDR3 sequence (DNA): TGTGCCAGCAGCTCGATCGCCACCGGGGAGCTGTTTTTT. Amino acid sequence: CASSSIATGELFF.

This clonotype was counted a few times. J is TRBJ2-3 and V is TRBV20-1; 8 nucleotides line up with TRBD2. The CDR3 runs to 14 residues. Trimming at V came to 6 bases and at J to 9 bases, leaving 14 bases not matched to a gene. CDR1 DFQATT and CDR2 SNEGSKA come from the germline V gene (reference sequence). CDR3 in DNA: TGCAGTGCGGACCGGGGACTAGGGCTTGGGACGCAGTATTTT. This codes for CSADRGLGLGTQYF.

This clonotype was picked up a small number of times. V and J are TRBV6-5 and TRBJ1-3; no clear D gene. The ends were cut back, 2 bases at V and 7 bases at J, with 12 bases in the middle. There are 14 residues in the CDR3. Per the germline V gene, CDR1 is MNHEY and CDR2 is SVGAGI. CDR3: CASSYKGLRNTIYF. DNA of the CDR3: TGTGCCAGCAGTTACAAAGGGCTGCGTAACACCATATATTTT.

The chain carries TRBV15 and TRBJ2-7; D call uncertain. Trimming took off 0 bases at V and 7 bases at J, with 16 bases between the two ends. The germline gives CDR1 LNHNV, CDR2 YYDKDF (reference sequence). This CDR3 contains 15 residues. CDR3 in DNA: TGTGCCACCAGCAGAGATAATCCCCCTCAAGGGGAGCAGTACTTC. Translating gives CATSRDNPPQGEQYF.

This clonotype was counted only a few times. V is TRBV28 and J is TRBJ2-5; 7 positions agree with TRBD1. Germline V gene lookup returns CDR1 MDHEN and CDR2 SYDVKM. V gave up 3 bases and J gave up 4 bases; unmatched junction bases: 8. CDR3 length: 15 residues. The CDR3 bases are TGTGCCAGCAGTTTCTTGACAGGGAACTCAGAGACCCAGTACTTC. Protein sequence: CASSFLTGNSETQYF.

This clonotype was detected only a few times. The chain carries TRBV28 and TRBJ2-7, with D possibly TRBD2 on 6 matching bases. CDR1 and CDR2 (germline): MDHEN, SYDVKM. V dropped 6 bases and J dropped 6 bases, with 12 bases sitting between them. The length of the CDR3 is 12 residues. CDR3 in DNA: TGTGCCAGCAGCTGGAGGGGTGTCGAGCAGTACTTC. It specifies CASSWRGVEQYF.

This clonotype was observed many times. The chain links TRBV9 to TRBJ2-1, with D perhaps matching TRBD1 (7 bases). Germline-derived CDR1 and CDR2 are SGDLS and YYNGEE. This CDR3 has 14 amino acids. V dropped 2 bases and J dropped 7 bases, with 13 bases sitting between them. The CDR3 DNA reads as TGTGCCAGCAGCGTCACAGGGGAGGTTAATGAGCAGTTCTTC. Encoded protein: CASSVTGEVNEQFF.

This chain links TRBV6-1 with TRBJ1-1; 8 nucleotides agree with TRBD1. This CDR3 has 14 amino acids. The trim removed 10 bases at V and 0 bases at J, leaving 7 bases unmatched. The germline gives CDR1 MNHNS, CDR2 SASEGT. CDR3 nucleotides: TGTGCCATTGACAGGGGTAAGGTGAACACTGAAGCTTTCTTT. It codes for CAIDRGKVNTEAFF.

This clonotype has more than one count but fewer than ten. This chain joins TRBV20-1 and TRBJ1-5, with a possible D match to TRBD1 (5 bases). Germline CDR1 DFQATT, CDR2 SNEGSKA (reference sequence). Trimming took off 1 base at V and 2 bases at J, with 18 bases between the two ends. The CDR3 length is 17 residues. The CDR3: CSARAGRLAGGNQPQHF. The CDR3 nucleotides read TGCAGTGCTAGAGCGGGACGCCTGGCCGGCGGCAATCAGCCCCAGCATTTT.

This clonotype was counted only a few times. J is TRBJ1-6 and V is TRBV7-3, with D hard to call. CDR1 is SGHTA and CDR2 is FQGTGA in the germline V gene. The CDR3 runs 14 residues. V was shortened by 3 bases and J by 6 bases, with 9 bases between the two germline ends. The DNA for the CDR3 is TGTGCCAGCAGCTTGAGAGATTTTAATTCACCCCTCCACTTT. As protein: CASSLRDFNSPLHF.

The chain has TRBV25-1 and TRBJ1-1; 8 positions match TRBD1. The V gene end was trimmed by 3 bases and the J gene end by 0 bases; junction bases not matched to a gene: 0. The CDR3 has 14 amino acids. Per the germline V gene, CDR1 is MGHDK and CDR2 is SYGVNS. The CDR3 nucleotides read TGTGCCAGCAGTGAGGACAGGGTGAACACTGAAGCTTTCTTT. Its protein product is CASSEDRVNTEAFF. The whole variable domain, filled in from reference TRBV25-1 and TRBJ1-1, reads EADIYQTPRYLVIGTGKKITLECSQTMGHDKMYWYQQDPGMELHLIHYSYGVNSTEKGDLSSESTVSRIRTEHFPLTLESARPSHTSQYLCASSEDRVNTEAFFGQGTRLTVV.

This clonotype was counted at least ten times. The chain couples TRBV10-3 to TRBJ2-5; D gene ambiguous. V dropped 8 bases and J dropped 4 bases, with 2 bases sitting between them. This CDR3 spans 9 amino acids. The germline V gene encodes CDR1 ENHRY and CDR2 SYGVKD. The CDR3 here is CAIGETQYF. As DNA, the CDR3 is TGTGCCATCGGAGAGACCCAGTACTTC.

This clonotype was recorded a few times. The chain combines TRBV20-1 with TRBJ2-7; D is tentatively TRBD1 or TRBD2 (6 bases each). The CDR3 loop spans 19 amino acids. From germline, CDR1 is DFQATT and CDR2 SNEGSKA (reference sequence). The germline V and J ends were trimmed by 5 bases and 3 bases, with 32 bases remaining between them. CDR3 residues: CSAGSRGTSTSPDGYEQYF. The CDR3 bases are TGCAGTGCTGGGTCCCGCGGGACATCGACGTCCCCAGACGGCTACGAGCAGTACTTC.

This clonotype was seen only a few times. DNA of the CDR3: TGTGCCAGCAGTTCCCTATCCCATGAGCAGTTCTTC. This gives the protein CASSSLSHEQFF. The gene calls are TRBV27 and TRBJ2-1; no firm D call. Germline V CDR1 and CDR2: MNHEY, SMNVEV (reference sequence). V lost 4 bases to trimming and J lost 8 bases, with 9 bases between them. CDR3 length: 12 amino acids.

This clonotype turned up a few times. This chain connects TRBV5-1 to TRBJ2-1; the D gene is possibly TRBD2 (8 bases). Germline V gene data show CDR1 as SGHRS and CDR2 as YFSETQ. V lost 6 bases and J lost 8, with 21 bases in between. The CDR3 extends over 15 amino acids. CDR3 sequence reads: CASNRGGLAVDEQFF. CDR3 nucleotide sequence: TGCGCCAGCAACAGGGGTGGACTAGCAGTCGATGAGCAGTTCTTC.

Ten or more counts support this clonotype. This sequence joins TRBV20-1 and TRBJ2-7; TRBD2 is a possible D gene (6 bases). The CDR3 runs to 15 residues. V shed 1 base and J shed 2 bases, with 15 bases lying between them. Per germline, CDR1 DFQATT and CDR2 SNEGSKA (reference sequence). The CDR3 protein is CSARVAAAATYEQYF. CDR3 coding DNA: TGCAGTGCTAGAGTAGCGGCTGCTGCCACCTACGAGCAGTACTTC.

This clonotype has a handful of counts. The CDR3 nucleotides read TGTGCCAGCAGCCCCTTTGGGGCTCACCTCCAGAAGGGTGGAGCTTTCTTT. The encoded protein is CASSPFGAHLQKGGAFF. V is TRBV7-2 and J is TRBJ1-1; D might be TRBD1 (5 bases). V dropped 5 bases and J dropped 10 bases, with 29 bases sitting between them. This CDR3 has 17 amino acids. Germline values: CDR1 SGHTA, CDR2 FQGNSA.

The genes are TRBV7-8 and TRBJ1-1; weak D call: TRBD1 (5 bases). Germline CDR1 SGHVS, CDR2 FQNEAQ. Trimming took 2 bases from V and 3 from J, leaving 13 bases between them. The CDR3 has 15 residues. CDR3 residues: CASSLMGGGDTEAFF. The CDR3 nucleotides are TGTGCCAGCAGCTTAATGGGGGGGGGGGACACTGAAGCTTTCTTT.

This clonotype came up a few times. DNA for the CDR3: TGTGCCAGCAGTTTTGGAGGAGGGATGGGCGAGCAGTTCTTC. It encodes CASSFGGGMGEQFF. The V call is TRBV12-3 or TRBV12-4, the J call TRBJ2-1; perhaps TRBD2 as D (6 bases). Deletions cut 3 bases from V and 10 bases from J, with 16 bases between. This CDR3 spans 14 amino acids.

The genes are TRBV3-1 and TRBJ2-3; D might be TRBD2 (5 bases). The CDR3 consists of 15 residues. In germline, CDR1 is LGHDT, CDR2 YNNKEL (reference sequence). Trimming removed 5 bases from V and 0 bases from J, with 12 bases in between. CDR3 in DNA: TGTGCCAGCAGCGGCGGGCGGGCTAGCACAGATACGCAGTATTTT. It translates to CASSGGRASTDTQYF.

In this sample, this clonotype turned up a few times. The chain links TRBV18 to TRBJ1-5; 8 bases align to TRBD1. V trimming: 0 bases; J trimming: 5 bases; junction bases outside the gene matches: 9. The CDR3 extends over 17 amino acids. CDR1 and CDR2 from the germline V gene are KGHSH and LQKENI. Written as DNA, the CDR3 is TGTGCCAGCTCACCACCGATGCCAGGGGGCCTCGATCAGCCCCAGCATTTT. It specifies CASSPPMPGGLDQPQHF.